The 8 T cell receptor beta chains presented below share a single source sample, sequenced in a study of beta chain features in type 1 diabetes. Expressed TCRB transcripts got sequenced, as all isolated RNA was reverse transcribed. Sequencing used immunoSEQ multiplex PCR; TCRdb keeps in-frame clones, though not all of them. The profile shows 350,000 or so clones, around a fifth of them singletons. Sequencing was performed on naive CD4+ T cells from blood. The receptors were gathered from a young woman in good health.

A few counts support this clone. The CDR3 DNA sequence: TGTGCCAGCAGCCAAGATGGACGGGGTGACTATGGCTACACCTTC. Protein: CASSQDGRGDYGYTF. The chain combines TRBV4-2 with TRBJ1-2; D unclear. The V gene's germline CDR1 is LGHNA and CDR2 YNFKEQ. With 0 bases removed from V and 3 bases from J, the gap between germline ends came to 11 bases. The CDR3 contains 15 residues.

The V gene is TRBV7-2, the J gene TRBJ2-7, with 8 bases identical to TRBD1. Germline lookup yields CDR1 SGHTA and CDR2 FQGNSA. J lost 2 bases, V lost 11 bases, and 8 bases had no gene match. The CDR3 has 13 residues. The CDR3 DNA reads TGTGCCCCGACAGGGGCCGTCCCCTACGAGCAGTACTTC. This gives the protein CAPTGAVPYEQYF.

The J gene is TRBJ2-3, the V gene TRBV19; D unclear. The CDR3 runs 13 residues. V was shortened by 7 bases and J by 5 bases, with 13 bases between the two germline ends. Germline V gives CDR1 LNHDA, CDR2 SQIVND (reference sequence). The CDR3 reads CASTPQVGDTQYF. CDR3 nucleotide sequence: TGTGCCAGTACCCCCCAGGTAGGAGATACGCAGTATTTT.

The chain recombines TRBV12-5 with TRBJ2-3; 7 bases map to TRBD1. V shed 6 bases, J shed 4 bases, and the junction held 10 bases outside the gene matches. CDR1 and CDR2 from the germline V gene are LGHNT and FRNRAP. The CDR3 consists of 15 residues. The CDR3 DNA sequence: TGTGCTAGTGGACAACAGGGGAGAAGTGCAGATACGCAGTATTTT. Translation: CASGQQGRSADTQYF. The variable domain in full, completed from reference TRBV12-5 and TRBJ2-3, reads DARVTQTPRHKVTEMGQEVTMRCQPILGHNTVFWYRQTMMQGLELLAYFRNRAPLDDSGMPKDRFSAEMPDATLATLKIQPSEPRDSAVYFCASGQQGRSADTQYFGPGTRLTVL.

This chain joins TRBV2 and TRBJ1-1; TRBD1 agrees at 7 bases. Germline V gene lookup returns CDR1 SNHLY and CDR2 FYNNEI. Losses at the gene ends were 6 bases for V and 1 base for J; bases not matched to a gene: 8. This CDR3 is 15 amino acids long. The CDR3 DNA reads TGTGCCAGCAGGAGCGATGGGACAGCGAACACTGAAGCTTTCTTT. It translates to CASRSDGTANTEAFF.

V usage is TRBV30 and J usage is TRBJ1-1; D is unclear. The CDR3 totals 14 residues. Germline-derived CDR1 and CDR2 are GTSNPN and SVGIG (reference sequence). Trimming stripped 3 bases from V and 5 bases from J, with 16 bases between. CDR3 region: CAWRRLGLRTEAFF. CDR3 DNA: TGTGCCTGGAGGAGGTTAGGTCTTCGGACTGAAGCTTTCTTT. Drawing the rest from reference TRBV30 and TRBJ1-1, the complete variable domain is SQTIHQWPATLVQPVGSPLSLECTVEGTSNPNLYWYRQAAGRGLQLLFYSVGIGQISSEVPQNLSASRPQDRQFILSSKKLLLSDSGFYLCAWRRLGLRTEAFFGQGTRLTVV.

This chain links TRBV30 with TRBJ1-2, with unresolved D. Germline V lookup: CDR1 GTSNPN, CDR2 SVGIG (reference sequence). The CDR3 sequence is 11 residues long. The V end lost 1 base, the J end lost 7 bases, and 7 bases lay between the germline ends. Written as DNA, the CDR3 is TGTGCCTGGAGTGGTGCGGTTGGCTACACCTTC. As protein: CAWSGAVGYTF.

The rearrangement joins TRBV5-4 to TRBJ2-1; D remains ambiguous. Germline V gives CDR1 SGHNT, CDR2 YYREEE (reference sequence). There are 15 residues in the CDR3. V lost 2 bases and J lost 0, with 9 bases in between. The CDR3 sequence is CASSFGRGSYNEQFF. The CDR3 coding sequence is TGTGCCAGCAGCTTCGGCCGCGGCTCCTACAATGAGCAGTTCTTC.